This entry lists 30 T cell receptor beta chains sequenced from one sample in a study of blood T cell repertoires in COVID-19. Sequenced by immunoSEQ multiplex PCR; TCRdb stores in-frame clones only, minus some. The profile shows a few hundred thousand clones, about 91% of them singletons. The sample taken for sequencing was peripheral blood. The receptors come from a woman aged 45-60 years with COVID-19, enrolled during active disease.

The chain employs TRBV3-1 (or the pseudogene TRBV3-2) and TRBJ1-4; 7 bases map to TRBD1. V shed 2 bases and J 4 bases; nucleotides not matched to a gene: 10. This CDR3 has 17 residues. Germline V gene lookup returns CDR1 LGHDT and CDR2 YNNKEL (reference sequence). The CDR3 here is CASSQPNWGQLNEKLFF. CDR3 nucleotide sequence: TGTGCCAGCAGCCAACCAAATTGGGGACAGCTTAATGAAAAACTGTTTTTT.

The chain joins TRBV10-2 to TRBJ2-7; no firm D call. The length of the CDR3 is 13 residues. Trimming took 3 bases from V and 7 from J, leaving 13 bases between them. Germline loops: CDR1 WSHSY, CDR2 SAAADI. DNA for the CDR3: TGCGCCAGCAGTGAATATAGTCCGGGTGAGCAGTACTTC. It translates to CASSEYSPGEQYF.

As DNA, the CDR3 is TGTGCCAGCAGCTTAATAGCTAGTGGGACTGAAGCTTTCTTT. Protein: CASSLIASGTEAFF. The J gene is TRBJ1-1, the V gene TRBV5-4; unclear D gene. CDR1 and CDR2 (germline): SGHNT, YYREEE (reference sequence). This CDR3 contains 14 residues. V was trimmed by 2 bases and J by 5 bases, leaving 13 bases between them.

As to this clone: This sample also contains other DNA sequences that code for the same CDR3. The chain links TRBV4-1 to TRBJ2-7, with D perhaps TRBD2 (5 bases). The V gene's germline CDR1 is MGHRA and CDR2 YSYEKL. V was trimmed by 0 bases and J by 4 bases, leaving 10 bases between them. The CDR3 runs 14 residues. This CDR3 reads CASSQDRGSYEQYF. In DNA form, the CDR3 reads TGCGCCAGCAGCCAAGATCGGGGAAGTTACGAGCAGTACTTC.

This chain connects TRBV30 to TRBJ1-2, with a possible D match to TRBD1 (5 bases). The length of the CDR3 is 15 residues. The germline gives CDR1 GTSNPN, CDR2 SVGIG (reference sequence). Trimming cost V 5 bases and J 1 base, with 17 bases left between them. CDR3 bases: TGTGCCTGGGGGACGCGGGGTTCTCTTAACTATGGCTACACCTTC. Protein: CAWGTRGSLNYGYTF.

The rearrangement links TRBV3-1 (or the pseudogene TRBV3-2) to TRBJ2-1; tentative D call: TRBD2 (6 bases). CDR1 is LGHDT, CDR2 YNNKEL, per germline (reference sequence). The CDR3 has 15 amino acids. The germline V and J ends were trimmed by 5 bases and 4 bases, with 15 bases remaining between them. The DNA for the CDR3 is TGTGCCAGCAGCGGTGATCCGGGACTGTACAATGAGCAGTTCTTC. Residues: CASSGDPGLYNEQFF.

The table lists this clone with a few counts. The J gene is TRBJ1-2, the V gene TRBV2, with 9 bases lining up with TRBD1. V shed 3 bases and J 2 bases; nucleotides not matched to a gene: 4. Germline CDR1 reads SNHLY; CDR2 reads FYNNEI. The length of the CDR3 is 15 residues. The CDR3 loop is CASSEDRGLNYGYTF. CDR3 in DNA: TGTGCCAGCAGTGAGGACAGGGGTCTCAACTATGGCTACACCTTC.

The CDR3, as DNA: TGTGCCAGCAGTAAATTAGGACAGGGAGGAGTATATGGCTACACCTTC. This translates into CASSKLGQGGVYGYTF. This chain connects TRBV5-4 to TRBJ1-2; 8 nucleotides match TRBD1. The CDR3 sequence is 16 residues long. V lost 5 bases and J lost 5; bases outside the gene matches: 14. In germline, CDR1 is SGHNT, CDR2 YYREEE (reference sequence).

The V and J genes are TRBV2 and TRBJ2-5, with 12 bases identical to TRBD2. The CDR3 is 15 residues long. CDR1 is SNHLY, CDR2 FYNNEI, per germline. The V segment lost 9 bases and the J segment 4 bases; nucleotides outside the gene matches: 9. The DNA of the CDR3 is TGTGCCAGTACCTCTAGCGGGGGGGTAGGAGAGACCCAGTACTTC. The encoded protein is CASTSSGGVGETQYF.

V and J are TRBV19 and TRBJ2-1, with 12 positions matching TRBD2. Germline assignment: CDR1 LNHDA and CDR2 SQIVND (reference sequence). Unmatched junction bases numbered 17, after V lost 7 bases and J lost 13 bases. The CDR3 loop spans 16 amino acids. CDR3 nucleotides: TGTGCCAGTAACCCCACGCTAGCGGGGGGGACCAACCGCCAGTTCTTC. Its protein product is CASNPTLAGGTNRQFF.

The V gene is TRBV11-2, the J gene TRBJ1-6, with 7 bases that match TRBD1. Trimming at V came to 5 bases and at J to 5 bases, leaving 6 bases not matched to a gene. CDR3 size: 15 residues. CDR1 is SGHAT, CDR2 FQNNGV, per germline. The DNA for the CDR3 is TGTGCCAGCAGCCTACAGGGGAAGGATAATTCACCCCTCCACTTT. It specifies CASSLQGKDNSPLHF.

The chain recombines TRBV5-1 with TRBJ1-2; 10 bases agree with TRBD1. This CDR3 has 15 amino acids. V gave up 4 bases and J gave up 2 bases; unmatched junction bases: 5. Per the germline V gene, CDR1 is SGHRS and CDR2 is YFSETQ. CDR3 coding DNA: TGCGCCAGCAGCACGTCGGGACAGGGGAACTATGGCTACACCTTC. Its translation: CASSTSGQGNYGYTF.

V is TRBV5-5 and J is TRBJ1-1; the match to TRBD1 covers 8 bases. CDR1 and CDR2 from the germline V gene are SGHKS and YYEKEE (reference sequence). The trim removed 4 bases at V and 0 bases at J, leaving 5 bases unmatched. The CDR3 length is 15 residues. The CDR3 loop is CASSRQGAMNTEAFF. Here the CDR3 DNA reads TGTGCCAGCAGCCGTCAGGGGGCCATGAACACTGAAGCTTTCTTT.

This clone was observed a handful of times. This chain joins TRBV30 and TRBJ1-1; D is undetermined. CDR1 GTSNPN and CDR2 SVGIG come from the germline V gene (reference sequence). The CDR3 sequence is 13 residues long. Trimming left V 0 bases short and J 1 base short, with 6 bases between. This CDR3 is CAWSVLPNTEAFF. The CDR3 DNA is TGTGCCTGGAGTGTACTCCCGAACACTGAAGCTTTCTTT.

This clone was observed once. The rearrangement joins TRBV11-2 to TRBJ1-1, with D possibly being TRBD1 (5 bases). Germline-derived CDR1 and CDR2 are SGHAT and FQNNGV. CDR3 length: 13 residues. Trimming shortened V by 0 bases and J by 6 bases, and 8 bases separated the two germline ends. CDR3 in amino acids: CASSLDRVAEAFF. CDR3 in DNA: TGTGCCAGCAGCTTAGACAGGGTAGCTGAAGCTTTCTTT.

The V gene is TRBV27, the J gene TRBJ1-2; the D gene is possibly TRBD1 (6 bases). The ends were cut back, 6 bases at V and 3 bases at J, with 14 bases in the middle. Germline loops: CDR1 MNHEY, CDR2 SMNVEV (reference sequence). CDR3 length: 14 amino acids. In nucleotides, the CDR3 is TGTGCCAGCAGAAGGGGGGGGGATTACTATGGCTACACCTTC. It translates to CASRRGGDYYGYTF.

To note about this clone: At one end the junction does not follow the germline gene, possibly because of a read error. The rearrangement joins TRBV18 to TRBJ1-2; 10 bases line up with TRBD1. The CDR3 runs to 15 residues. CDR1 KGHSH and CDR2 LQKENI come from the germline V gene. This CDR3 reads CASSSPPGQGNGYTF. In DNA, the CDR3 is TGTGCCAGCTCATCACCGCCGGGACAGGGGAATGGCTACACCTTC. Full variable domain (outside the CDR3, taken from reference TRBV18 and TRBJ1-2): NAGVMQNPRHLVRRRGQEARLRCSPMKGHSHVYWYRQLPEEGLKFMVYLQKENIIDESGMPKERFSAEFPKEGPSILRIQQVVRGDSAAYFCASSSPPGQGNGYTFGSGTRLTVV.

The chain links TRBV2 to TRBJ1-2, with D unclear. From germline, CDR1 is SNHLY and CDR2 FYNNEI. This CDR3 spans 16 amino acids. With 1 base removed from V and 4 bases from J, the gap between germline ends came to 16 bases. The CDR3 is CASSEEVGVLGYGYTF. CDR3 bases: TGTGCCAGCAGTGAAGAGGTAGGAGTGCTCGGCTATGGCTACACCTTC.

This chain connects TRBV28 to TRBJ1-6; 8 bases line up with TRBD1. Germline CDR1 MDHEN, CDR2 SYDVKM. This CDR3 has 14 amino acids. V was pared by 2 bases and J by 10 bases, with 4 bases of the junction left unmatched. CDR3: CASSLGTGDSPLHF. CDR3 DNA: TGTGCCAGCAGTTTAGGGACAGGTGACTCACCCCTCCACTTT. Using reference TRBV28 and TRBJ1-6 for the parts outside the CDR3, the full variable domain is DVKVTQSSRYLVKRTGEKVFLECVQDMDHENMFWYRQDPGLGLRLIYFSYDVKMKEKGDIPEGYSVSREKKERFSLILESASTNQTSMYLCASSLGTGDSPLHFGNGTRLTVT.

The rearrangement links TRBV25-1 to TRBJ2-7; TRBD1 matches 9 bases. Germline V gene lookup returns CDR1 MGHDK and CDR2 SYGVNS. V was pared by 6 bases and J by 0 bases, with 3 bases of the junction left unmatched. This CDR3 contains 14 residues. The DNA for the CDR3 is TGTGCCAGCAGAGGGACAGGGCACTCCTACGAGCAGTACTTC. This sequence encodes CASRGTGHSYEQYF.

This clone showed up just once. The rearrangement links TRBV6-4 to TRBJ1-1; weak D call: TRBD1 (6 bases). The ends were cut back, 6 bases at V and 3 bases at J, with 14 bases in the middle. The CDR3 has 14 amino acids. Germline CDR1 and CDR2: MRHNA and SNTAGT. The CDR3 DNA sequence: TGTGCCAGCAGAAACAGGGTTGGGGACACTGAAGCTTTCTTT. It yields the protein CASRNRVGDTEAFF.

The chain employs TRBV5-1 and TRBJ1-1, with D possibly matching TRBD1 (6 bases). Trimming removed 0 bases at V and 0 bases at J, with 18 bases between. CDR1 and CDR2 (germline): SGHRS, YFSETQ. This CDR3 contains 18 residues. CDR3 in amino acids: CASSLEPSRGVLNTEAFF. The CDR3 DNA reads TGCGCCAGCAGCTTGGAGCCCTCCAGGGGAGTTTTGAACACTGAAGCTTTCTTT.

A remark on this clone: This same CDR3 is encoded by further DNA sequences in the sample. The chain is built from TRBV12-3 or TRBV12-4 and TRBJ1-1; D is ambiguous. The CDR3 length is 11 residues. V was shortened by 6 bases and J by 3 bases, with 5 bases between the two germline ends. CDR3 DNA: TGTGCCAGCAGCCTTTACACTGAAGCTTTCTTT. The encoded protein is CASSLYTEAFF.

V gene TRBV7-3 combines with J gene TRBJ2-3; TRBD2 aligns across 13 bases. The CDR3 consists of 16 residues. Germline V lookup: CDR1 SGHTA, CDR2 FQGTGA. J was trimmed by 6 bases and V by 4 bases; bases with no gene match: 7. The CDR3 DNA is TGTGCCAGCAGCTCCGGACTAGCGGGGGCAGCGGATACGCAGTATTTT. Its protein product is CASSSGLAGAADTQYF.

This clone was detected only once. The chain combines TRBV5-1 with TRBJ1-2, with D possibly matching TRBD1 (5 bases). Deletions cut 3 bases from V and 7 bases from J, with 13 bases between. Germline-derived CDR1 and CDR2 are SGHRS and YFSETQ. This CDR3 contains 13 residues. The CDR3 is CASSSRGGVGYTF. CDR3 bases: TGCGCCAGCAGCTCTCGGGGGGGAGTTGGCTACACCTTC.

This clone showed up just a few times. The chain has TRBV6-6 and TRBJ1-5; 7 nucleotides agree with TRBD1. The CDR3 totals 15 residues. CDR1 is MNHNY, CDR2 SVGAGI, per germline (reference sequence). V gave up 2 bases and J gave up 8 bases; unmatched junction bases: 9. The CDR3 protein is CASSYPSGGREPQHF. CDR3 nucleotides: TGTGCCAGCAGTTACCCGTCAGGGGGTCGGGAGCCCCAGCATTTT.

The table lists this clone with a count of one. The chain joins TRBV19 to TRBJ2-5; D might be TRBD1 (7 bases). Trimming pared 3 bases from V and 1 base from J, leaving 18 bases between. CDR1 and CDR2 from the germline V gene are LNHDA and SQIVND (reference sequence). The CDR3 is 17 amino acids. Here the CDR3 DNA reads TGTGCCAGTAGTATTGGGGCAGGGGGACTCTCCCAAGAGACCCAGTACTTC. Protein product: CASSIGAGGLSQETQYF.

This chain links TRBV29-1 with TRBJ2-7, with D possibly TRBD2 on 5 matching bases. Germline CDR1 SQVTM, CDR2 ANQGSEA. This CDR3 comprises 14 residues. V was cut by 6 bases and J by 4 bases, with 19 bases left in between. CDR3 DNA sequence: TGCAGCGTAGAATTCCCGGGAATCCCTTACGAGCAGTACTTC. Protein sequence: CSVEFPGIPYEQYF.

A single count supports this clone. The chain uses TRBV2 and TRBJ2-7; D gene unclear. The germline CDR1 and CDR2 sequences are SNHLY and FYNNEI. V was shortened by 1 base and J by 10 bases, with 11 bases between the two germline ends. There are 12 residues in the CDR3. CDR3 in DNA: TGTGCCAGCAGTGAAGTGCCGGGTACCCAGTACTTC. It specifies CASSEVPGTQYF.

The gene calls are TRBV4-2 and TRBJ1-2, with 8 positions matching TRBD1. Germline assignment: CDR1 LGHNA and CDR2 YNFKEQ. V trimming: 0 bases; J trimming: 2 bases; junction bases outside the gene matches: 20. The CDR3 is 21 residues long. The DNA for the CDR3 is TGTGCCAGCAGCCAAGAGTCTAAGTTGCTGACAGGGGATAGCGTAAACTATGGCTACACCTTC. Amino acids: CASSQESKLLTGDSVNYGYTF.